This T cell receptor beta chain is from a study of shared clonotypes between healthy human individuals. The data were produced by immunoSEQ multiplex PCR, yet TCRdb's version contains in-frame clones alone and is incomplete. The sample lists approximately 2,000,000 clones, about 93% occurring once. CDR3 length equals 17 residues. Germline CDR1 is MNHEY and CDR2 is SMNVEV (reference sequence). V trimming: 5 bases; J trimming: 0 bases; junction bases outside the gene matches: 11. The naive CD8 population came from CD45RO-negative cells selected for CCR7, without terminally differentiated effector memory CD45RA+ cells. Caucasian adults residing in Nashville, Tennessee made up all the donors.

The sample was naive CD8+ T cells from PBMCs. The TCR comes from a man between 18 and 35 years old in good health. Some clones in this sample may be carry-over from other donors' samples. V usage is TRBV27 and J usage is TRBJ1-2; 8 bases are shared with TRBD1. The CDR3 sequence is CASSQGARSSTNYGYTF. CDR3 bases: TGTGCCAGCAGTCAGGGGGCTCGTTCTTCTACTAACTATGGCTACACCTTC.